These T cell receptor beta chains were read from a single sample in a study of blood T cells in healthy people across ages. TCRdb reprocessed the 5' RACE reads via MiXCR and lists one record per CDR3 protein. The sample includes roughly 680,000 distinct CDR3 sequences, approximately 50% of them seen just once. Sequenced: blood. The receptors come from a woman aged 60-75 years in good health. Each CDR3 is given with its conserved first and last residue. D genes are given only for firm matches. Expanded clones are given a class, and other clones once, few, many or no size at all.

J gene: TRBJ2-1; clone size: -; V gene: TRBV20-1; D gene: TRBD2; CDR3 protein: CSAGRTSAYNEQFF; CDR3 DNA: TGCAGTGCCGGGAGGACTAGCGCCTACAATGAGCAGTTCTTC
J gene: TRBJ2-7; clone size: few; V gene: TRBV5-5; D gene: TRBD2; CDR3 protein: CASSSIRLAVYNEQYF; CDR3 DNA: TGTGCCAGCAGCTCAATCCGGCTAGCGGTTTACAATGAGCAGTACTTC
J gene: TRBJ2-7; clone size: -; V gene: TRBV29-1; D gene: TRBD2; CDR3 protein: CSVESTSGSPYEQYF; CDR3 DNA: TGCAGCGTTGAGTCTACTAGCGGGAGCCCCTACGAGCAGTACTTC
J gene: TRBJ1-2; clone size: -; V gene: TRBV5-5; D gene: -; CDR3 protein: CTSSIGAQGWGYTF; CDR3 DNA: TGTACCAGCAGTATTGGCGCACAGGGCTGGGGCTACACCTTC
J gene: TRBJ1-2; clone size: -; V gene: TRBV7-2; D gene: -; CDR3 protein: CASSPTPRGARGYGYTF; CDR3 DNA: TGTGCCAGCAGCCCTACCCCCCGGGGGGCGCGAGGCTATGGCTACACCTTC
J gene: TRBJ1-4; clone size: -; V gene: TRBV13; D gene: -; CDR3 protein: CASSLEGHGEKLFF; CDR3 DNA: TGTGCCAGCAGCTTAGAGGGTCATGGAGAAAAACTGTTTTTT
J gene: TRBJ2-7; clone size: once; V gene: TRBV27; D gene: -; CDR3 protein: CASGPTGYYEQYF; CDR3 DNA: TGTGCCAGCGGACCGACAGGCTACTACGAGCAGTACTTC
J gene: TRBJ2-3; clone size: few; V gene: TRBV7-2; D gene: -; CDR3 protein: CASSLWEDTQYF; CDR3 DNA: TGTGCCAGCAGCTTATGGGAAGATACGCAGTATTTT
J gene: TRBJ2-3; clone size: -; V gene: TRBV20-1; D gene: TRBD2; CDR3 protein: CSARDTSGSPDTQYF; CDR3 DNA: TGCAGTGCTAGAGATACTAGCGGGAGTCCAGATACGCAGTATTTT
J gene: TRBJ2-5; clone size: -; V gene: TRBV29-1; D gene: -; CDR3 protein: CSVEARGKETQYF; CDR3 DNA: TGCAGCGTTGAAGCGAGAGGGAAAGAGACCCAGTACTTC
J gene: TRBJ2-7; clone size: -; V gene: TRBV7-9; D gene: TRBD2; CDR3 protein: CASSSRILRTSGSYEQYF; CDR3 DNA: TGTGCCAGCAGCTCGAGGATTTTGCGGACTAGCGGCTCCTACGAGCAGTACTTC
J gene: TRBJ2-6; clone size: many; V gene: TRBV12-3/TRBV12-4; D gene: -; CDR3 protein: CASSRAGANVLTF; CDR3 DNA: TGTGCCAGCAGTAGGGCTGGGGCCAACGTCCTGACTTTC
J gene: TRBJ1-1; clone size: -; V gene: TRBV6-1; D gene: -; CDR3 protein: CVSSFRRTGGNTEAFF; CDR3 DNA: TGTGTCAGCAGTTTCCGACGGACGGGAGGGAACACTGAAGCTTTCTTT
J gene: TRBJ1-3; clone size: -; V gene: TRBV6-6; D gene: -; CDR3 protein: CATGGSGNTIYF; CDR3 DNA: TGTGCCACCGGGGGCTCTGGAAACACCATATATTTT
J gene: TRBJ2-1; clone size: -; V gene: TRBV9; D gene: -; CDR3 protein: CASSGGRPSDEQFF; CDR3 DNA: TGTGCCAGCAGCGGAGGGAGGCCCTCCGATGAGCAGTTCTTC
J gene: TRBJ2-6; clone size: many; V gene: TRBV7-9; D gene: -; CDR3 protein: CASTGANVLTF; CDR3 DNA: TGTGCCAGCACTGGGGCCAACGTCCTGACTTTC
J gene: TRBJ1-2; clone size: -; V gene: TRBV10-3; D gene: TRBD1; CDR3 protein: CAIRATGEEGYTF; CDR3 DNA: TGTGCCATCAGGGCCACAGGGGAGGAAGGCTACACCTTC
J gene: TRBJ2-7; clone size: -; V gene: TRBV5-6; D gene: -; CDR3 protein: CASSLRKGVSIYEQYF; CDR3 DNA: TGTGCCAGCAGCTTGAGGAAAGGGGTTTCTATCTACGAGCAGTACTTC
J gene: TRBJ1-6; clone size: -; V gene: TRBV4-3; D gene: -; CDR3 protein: CASSQVDGQSPLHF; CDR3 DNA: TGCGCCAGCAGCCAAGTTGATGGGCAGTCACCCCTCCACTTT
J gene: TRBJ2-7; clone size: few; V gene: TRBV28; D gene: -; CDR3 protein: CASDRDHYEQYF; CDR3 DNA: TGTGCCAGCGACCGGGATCACTACGAGCAGTACTTC
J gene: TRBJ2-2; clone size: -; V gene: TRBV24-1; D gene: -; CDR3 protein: CATSDPPRSARGTQNTGELFF; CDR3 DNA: TGTGCCACCAGTGATCCCCCCCGATCTGCCCGGGGGACACAGAACACCGGGGAGCTGTTTTTT
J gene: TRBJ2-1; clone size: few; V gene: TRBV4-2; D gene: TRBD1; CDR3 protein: CASSQVGSQGARDNEQFF; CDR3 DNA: TGTGCCAGCAGCCAAGTCGGAAGTCAGGGGGCGCGAGACAATGAGCAGTTCTTC
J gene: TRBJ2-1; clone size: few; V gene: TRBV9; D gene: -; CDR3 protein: CASSVGAYDYNEQFF; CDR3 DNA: TGTGCCAGCAGCGTAGGCGCCTACGACTACAATGAGCAGTTCTTC
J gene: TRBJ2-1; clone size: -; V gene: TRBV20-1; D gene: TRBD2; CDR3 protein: CSARGGVTDEQFF; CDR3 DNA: TGCAGTGCTAGGGGGGGGGTGACGGATGAGCAGTTCTTC
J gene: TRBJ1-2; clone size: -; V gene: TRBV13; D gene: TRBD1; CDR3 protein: CASTRTGPSRGYTF; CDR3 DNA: TGTGCCAGCACCCGGACAGGCCCAAGCCGGGGCTACACCTTC
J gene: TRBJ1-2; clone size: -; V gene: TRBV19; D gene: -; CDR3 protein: CASSRTALGGYGYTF; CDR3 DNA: TGTGCCAGTAGTCGGACAGCCTTAGGGGGCTATGGCTACACCTTC
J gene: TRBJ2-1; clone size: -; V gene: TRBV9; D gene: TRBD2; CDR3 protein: CASSREGSSYNEQFF; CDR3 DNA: TGTGCCAGCAGCCGGGAGGGGAGCTCCTACAATGAGCAGTTCTTC
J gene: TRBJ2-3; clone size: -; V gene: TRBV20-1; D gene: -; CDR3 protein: CSARDATYTDTQYF; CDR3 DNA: TGCAGTGCTAGAGATGCTACCTACACAGATACGCAGTATTTT
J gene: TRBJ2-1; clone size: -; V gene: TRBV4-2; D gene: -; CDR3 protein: CASSQDQTLNEQFF; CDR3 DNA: TGTGCCAGCAGCCAAGATCAGACACTCAATGAGCAGTTCTTC
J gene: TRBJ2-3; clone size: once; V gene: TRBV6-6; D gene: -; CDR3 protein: CASSYSNGQYNTDTQYF; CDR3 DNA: TGTGCCAGCAGTTACTCGAACGGACAGTATAACACAGATACGCAGTATTTT
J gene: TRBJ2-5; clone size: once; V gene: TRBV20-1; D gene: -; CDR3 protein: CSAVGGHTQETQYF; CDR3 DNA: TGCAGTGCCGTCGGGGGCCATACTCAAGAGACCCAGTACTTC
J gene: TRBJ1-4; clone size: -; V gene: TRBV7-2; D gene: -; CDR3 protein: CASSRGGATNEKLFF; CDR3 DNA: TGTGCCAGCAGCCGGGGGGGAGCAACTAATGAAAAACTGTTTTTT
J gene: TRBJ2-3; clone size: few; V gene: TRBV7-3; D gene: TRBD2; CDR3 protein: CASSLNGRERDTQYF; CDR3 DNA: TGTGCCAGCAGCTTAAATGGGCGGGAGAGGGATACGCAGTATTTT
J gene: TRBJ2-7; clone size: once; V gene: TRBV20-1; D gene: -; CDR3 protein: CRAMGGSYEQYF; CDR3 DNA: TGCAGGGCCATGGGGGGTTCCTACGAGCAGTACTTC
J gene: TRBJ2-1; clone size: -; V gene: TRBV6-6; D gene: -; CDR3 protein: CASTHAWVRYSYNERFF; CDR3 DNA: TGTGCCAGCACTCATGCTTGGGTAAGGTACTCCTACAATGAGCGGTTCTTC
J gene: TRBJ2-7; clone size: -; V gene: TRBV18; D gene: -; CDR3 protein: CASSPIGAGEQYF; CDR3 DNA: TGTGCCAGCTCACCAATAGGTGCGGGGGAGCAGTACTTC
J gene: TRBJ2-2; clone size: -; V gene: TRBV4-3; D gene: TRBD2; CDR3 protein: CASSLQPPLLAGGPTGELFF; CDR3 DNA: TGCGCCAGCAGCCTCCAGCCTCCCTTGCTAGCGGGAGGGCCCACCGGGGAGCTGTTTTTT
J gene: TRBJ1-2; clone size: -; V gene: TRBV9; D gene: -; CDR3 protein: CASSVAAGGYTF; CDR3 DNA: TGTGCCAGCAGCGTAGCAGCGGGGGGCTACACCTTC
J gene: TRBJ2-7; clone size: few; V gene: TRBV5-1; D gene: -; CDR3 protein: CASSFVGGWNYEQYF; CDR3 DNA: TGCGCCAGCAGCTTCGTGGGTGGATGGAACTACGAGCAGTACTTC
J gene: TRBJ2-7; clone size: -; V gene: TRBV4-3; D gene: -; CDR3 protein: CASSQDRAESSYEQYF; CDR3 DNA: TGCGCCAGCAGCCAAGATCGGGCCGAGAGCTCCTACGAGCAGTACTTC
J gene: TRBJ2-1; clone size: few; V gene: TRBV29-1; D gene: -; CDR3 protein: CSVEGDNSYNEQFF; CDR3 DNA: TGCAGCGTCGAGGGGGATAACTCCTACAATGAGCAGTTCTTC
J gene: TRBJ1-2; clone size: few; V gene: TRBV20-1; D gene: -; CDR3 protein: CSKGGTFEGYTF; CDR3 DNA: TGCTCCAAAGGGGGGACGTTTGAGGGCTACACCTTC
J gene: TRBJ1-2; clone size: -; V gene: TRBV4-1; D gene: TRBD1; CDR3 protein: CASSQESQGATYVLGGYTF; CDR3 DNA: TGCGCCAGCAGCCAAGAATCCCAGGGGGCAACTTATGTGCTCGGGGGCTACACCTTC